The clone carrying this T cell receptor (beta chain) has only one observation. The data are from a study of OX40 agonist ivuxolimab in advanced cancers. The CDR3 has 13 residues. Trimming shortened V by 8 bases and J by 3 bases, and 13 bases separated the two germline ends. From germline, CDR1 is MNHEY and CDR2 SMNVEV (reference sequence). Sequencing used immunoSEQ multiplex PCR; TCRdb keeps in-frame clones, though not all of them. The sample shows around 80,000 clones, 85% to 90% of them seen only once. This chain uses TRBV27 with TRBJ1-2; no clear D gene. The receptor was derived from an adult with an advanced solid tumor such as melanoma, head and neck, liver or kidney cancer. The input for sequencing was CD4+ or CD8+ T cells sorted from blood, taken in a trial of the OX40 agonist ivuxolimab. The CDR3: CASGDRGDYGYTF. The DNA for the CDR3 is TGTGCCAGCGGAGATCGCGGAGACTATGGCTACACCTTC.